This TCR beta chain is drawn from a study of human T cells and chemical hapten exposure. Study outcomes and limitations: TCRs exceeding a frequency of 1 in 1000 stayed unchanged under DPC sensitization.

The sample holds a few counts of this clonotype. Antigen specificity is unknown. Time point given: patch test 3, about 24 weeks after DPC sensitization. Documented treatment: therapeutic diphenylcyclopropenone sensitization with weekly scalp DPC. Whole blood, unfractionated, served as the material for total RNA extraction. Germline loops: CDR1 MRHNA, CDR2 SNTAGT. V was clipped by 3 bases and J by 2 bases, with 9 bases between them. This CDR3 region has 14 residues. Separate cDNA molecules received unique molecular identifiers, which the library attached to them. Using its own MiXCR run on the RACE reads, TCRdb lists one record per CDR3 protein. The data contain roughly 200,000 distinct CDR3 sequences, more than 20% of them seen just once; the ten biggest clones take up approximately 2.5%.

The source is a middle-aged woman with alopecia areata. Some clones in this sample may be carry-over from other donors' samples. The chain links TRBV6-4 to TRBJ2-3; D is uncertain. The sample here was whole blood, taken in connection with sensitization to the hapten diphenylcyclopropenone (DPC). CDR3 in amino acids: CASSDRASTDTQYF. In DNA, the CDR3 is TGTGCCAGCAGTGATAGGGCCTCCACAGATACGCAGTATTTT.